The 28 T cell receptor beta chains given below trace back to one sample, sequenced in a study of blood T cells in healthy people across ages. Together with a sample-barcoded 5' primer, a J-beta primer mix was included in a second PCR lasting 7 to 11 cycles. MiXCR, applied by TCRdb to the 5' RACE reads, yields one record per CDR3 protein. The profile shows hundreds of thousands of distinct CDR3 sequences, 45% to 50% of them singletons. The specimen was blood. These receptors were obtained from an older woman in good health.

This chain links TRBV28 with TRBJ1-2; TRBD1 matches 7 bases. Germline CDR1 reads MDHEN; CDR2 reads SYDVKM. V lost 7 bases, J lost 0 bases, and 8 bases stayed unmatched. This CDR3 spans 15 amino acids. CDR3 coding DNA: TGTGCCAGCAACCGGGACAGCAGAGCTAACTATGGCTACACCTTC. It translates to CASNRDSRANYGYTF.

The chain uses TRBV6-2 or TRBV6-3 and TRBJ2-7; 7 bases match TRBD2. The CDR3 length is 13 residues. V shed 11 bases and J 6 bases; nucleotides not matched to a gene: 13. Germline V gives CDR1 MNHEY, CDR2 SVGEGT. The CDR3 region is CAGRTGLLGEQYF. Here the CDR3 DNA reads TGTGCCGGAAGAACGGGACTACTGGGCGAGCAGTACTTC.

As regards this clonotype: Mismatch with germline at one junction end may stem from a read error. The V and J genes are TRBV5-1 and TRBJ2-1, with D possibly being TRBD2 (6 bases). The CDR3 is 15 amino acids. The germline V gene encodes CDR1 SGHRS and CDR2 YFSETQ. CDR3 loop: CASSFDLANYNEQLF. Here the CDR3 DNA reads TGCGCCAGCAGCTTTGATCTAGCGAATTACAATGAGCAGCTCTTC.

For the CDR3, the DNA is TGTGCCAGCAGTTACTCCCCAGGGACTGAGTATTACAATGAGCAGTTCTTC. This sequence encodes CASSYSPGTEYYNEQFF. V usage is TRBV6-2 or TRBV6-3 and J usage is TRBJ2-1; a weak D match, TRBD2 (6 bases). The germline V gene encodes CDR1 MNHEY and CDR2 SVGEGT. The ends were cut back, 0 bases at V and 4 bases at J, with 16 bases in the middle. The length of the CDR3 is 17 residues.

This clonotype was seen more than once but under ten times. V gene TRBV3-1 combines with J gene TRBJ2-3; D call uncertain. This CDR3 has 14 amino acids. In germline, CDR1 is LGHDT, CDR2 YNNKEL (reference sequence). Trimming cost V 2 bases and J 3 bases, with 9 bases left between them. The CDR3 protein is CASSQNDKTDTQYF. The CDR3 coding sequence is TGTGCCAGCAGCCAAAACGACAAAACAGATACGCAGTATTTT.

This clonotype was picked up a small number of times. Given a much more abundant clone one base away, this may be a read error. V usage is TRBV18 and J usage is TRBJ2-4; D remains ambiguous. This CDR3 comprises 13 residues. Germline-derived CDR1 and CDR2 are KGHSH and LQKENI. The CDR3 is CASAPPSKNIQYF. CDR3 DNA: TGTGCCAGCGCACCACCGTCCAAAAACATTCAGTACTTC.

On this clonotype itself: At one end the junction does not follow the germline gene, possibly because of a read error. The CDR3 here is CSAAPGGGYDYTF. The CDR3 DNA is TGCAGTGCGGCTCCCGGGGGTGGCTATGACTACACCTTC. The chain recombines TRBV20-1 with TRBJ1-2; D may be TRBD1 (5 bases). CDR3 length: 13 amino acids. Germline V lookup: CDR1 DFQATT, CDR2 SNEGSKA (reference sequence).

This clonotype was observed a few times. The chain uses TRBV20-1 and TRBJ1-2, with D uncertain. The CDR3 contains 13 residues. The germline V gene encodes CDR1 DFQATT and CDR2 SNEGSKA (reference sequence). V was trimmed by 3 bases and J by 4 bases, leaving 12 bases between them. CDR3 sequence (DNA): TGCAGTGCTAGGGAGGCGGGCAGCTATGGCTACACCTTC. Protein product: CSAREAGSYGYTF.

V usage is TRBV27 and J usage is TRBJ1-4; 7 nucleotides agree with TRBD1. Germline loops: CDR1 MNHEY, CDR2 SMNVEV (reference sequence). After removal of 4 bases from V and 0 bases from J, the junction contained 5 bases not matched to a gene. CDR3 length equals 16 residues. CDR3 amino acids: CASSYPGGATNEKLFF. The CDR3 bases are TGTGCCAGCAGTTACCCAGGGGGGGCAACTAATGAAAAACTGTTTTTT.

The chain has TRBV4-1 and TRBJ1-1, with D unresolved. Trimming took 0 bases from V and 0 from J, leaving 8 bases between them. The CDR3 length is 15 residues. Germline loops: CDR1 MGHRA, CDR2 YSYEKL. In nucleotides, the CDR3 is TGCGCCAGCAGCCAAGAGTGGCTCATGAACACTGAAGCTTTCTTT. Amino acid sequence: CASSQEWLMNTEAFF.

This clonotype has a count of ten or more. V usage is TRBV7-8 and J usage is TRBJ2-7; 7 nucleotides line up with TRBD1. The CDR3 consists of 14 residues. After removal of 1 base from V and 3 bases from J, the junction contained 3 bases not matched to a gene. Germline CDR1 is SGHVS and CDR2 is FQNEAQ. This CDR3 reads CASSLERTGYEQYF. The CDR3 DNA reads as TGTGCCAGCAGCTTAGAGAGGACAGGCTACGAGCAGTACTTC.

The CDR3 sequence: CASSHPPGGRYSNQPQHF. CDR3 bases: TGTGCCAGCAGTCACCCCCCGGGGGGAAGGTATAGCAATCAGCCCCAGCATTTT. This rearrangement joins TRBV28 to TRBJ1-5; possibly TRBD1 for D (5 bases). CDR1 is MDHEN and CDR2 is SYDVKM in the germline V gene. Trimming cost V 5 bases and J 0 bases, with 20 bases left between them. CDR3 size: 18 residues.

The chain employs TRBV11-3 and TRBJ2-1; 7 bases map to TRBD2. This CDR3 spans 16 amino acids. Looked up from germline, CDR1 is SGHNT and CDR2 is YENEEA. After removal of 0 bases from V and 9 bases from J, the junction contained 11 bases not matched to a gene. The CDR3 loop reads CASSLDGGGALSEQFF. CDR3 sequence (DNA): TGTGCCAGCAGCTTAGATGGGGGGGGAGCCCTCAGTGAGCAGTTCTTC.

The chain joins TRBV20-1 to TRBJ1-6, with a tentative D call TRBD1 (5 bases). The V end was cut by 6 bases, the J end by 0 bases, with 12 bases between. Per germline, CDR1 DFQATT and CDR2 SNEGSKA (reference sequence). The CDR3 is 15 residues long. CDR3 protein: CSAPGHSSYNSPLHF. DNA for the CDR3: TGCAGTGCCCCCGGACACAGCTCCTATAATTCACCCCTCCACTTT.

The rearrangement links TRBV4-2 to TRBJ2-5; TRBD2 is a possible D gene (6 bases). The CDR3 sequence is 15 residues long. V was trimmed by 1 base and J by 5 bases, leaving 14 bases between them. The germline gives CDR1 LGHNA, CDR2 YNFKEQ. The CDR3 loop is CASSQVGTPRETQYF. The CDR3 DNA is TGTGCCAGCAGCCAAGTAGGGACTCCCCGGGAGACCCAGTACTTC.

This clonotype occurred many times. The CDR3 region is CASSKLSTDTQYF. CDR3 sequence (DNA): TGTGCCAGCAGCAAACTAAGCACAGATACGCAGTATTTT. The chain has TRBV9 and TRBJ2-3, with D unclear. V lost 4 bases and J 0 bases, leaving 6 bases between the germline ends. Looked up from germline, CDR1 is SGDLS and CDR2 is YYNGEE. The CDR3 sequence is 13 residues long.

This clonotype has a handful of counts. V is TRBV20-1 and J is TRBJ2-3, with 7 bases lining up with TRBD1. Germline V gene data show CDR1 as DFQATT and CDR2 as SNEGSKA (reference sequence). The CDR3 totals 14 residues. The CDR3 sequence: CSPPGQPSTDTQYF. The CDR3 DNA reads as TGCAGCCCACCGGGACAGCCTAGCACAGATACGCAGTATTTT.

This sequence joins TRBV7-2 and TRBJ1-2; 7 positions agree with TRBD1. CDR3 length: 14 amino acids. Germline CDR1 reads SGHTA; CDR2 reads FQGNSA. V shed 4 bases and J 7 bases; nucleotides not matched to a gene: 9. The CDR3 sequence is CASSSQDRAGGYTF. DNA of the CDR3: TGTGCCAGCAGCTCCCAAGACAGGGCAGGTGGCTACACCTTC.

This clonotype has a handful of counts. The V and J genes are TRBV20-1 and TRBJ2-5; 13 bases are shared with TRBD2. With V trimmed by 3 bases and J by 0 bases, 4 bases remained unmatched. Germline loops: CDR1 DFQATT, CDR2 SNEGSKA (reference sequence). The CDR3 runs to 16 residues. The DNA for the CDR3 is TGCAGTGCTAGGGCTGGGACTAGCGGGAACCAAGAGACCCAGTACTTC. The encoded protein is CSARAGTSGNQETQYF.

The gene calls are TRBV20-1 and TRBJ2-7, with 12 bases lining up with TRBD2. Looked up from germline, CDR1 is DFQATT and CDR2 is SNEGSKA (reference sequence). The CDR3 has 12 residues. CDR3: CRATSGSYEQYF. CDR3 sequence (DNA): TGCAGGGCGACTAGCGGGAGCTACGAGCAGTACTTC.

J is TRBJ2-5 and V is TRBV5-5, with 7 bases fitting TRBD1. Germline V gives CDR1 SGHKS, CDR2 YYEKEE (reference sequence). V shed 4 bases and J 2 bases; nucleotides not matched to a gene: 5. The CDR3 is 14 amino acids. The CDR3 DNA follows: TGTGCCAGCAGCCGGACAGGCCAACAAGAGACCCAGTACTTC. As protein: CASSRTGQQETQYF.

This chain joins TRBV18 and TRBJ2-2; D remains unclear. CDR3 length equals 14 residues. The germline gives CDR1 KGHSH, CDR2 LQKENI. V was trimmed by 0 bases and J by 0 bases, leaving 2 bases between them. In DNA, the CDR3 is TGTGCCAGCTCACCACCGACGAACACCGGGGAGCTGTTTTTT. Residues: CASSPPTNTGELFF.

With regard to this clonotype: One junction end disagrees with the germline gene, perhaps due to a read error. The CDR3 reads CSLCEGSTDTQYF. In nucleotides, the CDR3 is TGCAGCCTCTGCGAGGGGAGCACGGATACGCAGTATTTT. The V and J genes are TRBV20-1 and TRBJ2-3, with D perhaps TRBD1 or TRBD2 (5 bases each). CDR3 length: 13 amino acids. In germline, CDR1 is DFQATT, CDR2 SNEGSKA (reference sequence).

The chain links TRBV7-6 to TRBJ1-1, with TRBD1 identical over 7 bases. The CDR3 is 15 residues long. CDR1 is SGHVS and CDR2 is FNYEAQ in the germline V gene. Trimming at V came to 5 bases and at J to 4 bases, leaving 10 bases not matched to a gene. CDR3 in DNA: TGTGCCAGCAGCAAAAGACAGGGCTGGACCACTGAAGCTTTCTTT. Amino acid sequence: CASSKRQGWTTEAFF.

The rearrangement uses TRBV20-1 and TRBJ2-5; 11 bases are shared with TRBD1. V lost 3 bases and J lost 11; bases outside the gene matches: 8. The germline V gene has CDR1 DFQATT and CDR2 SNEGSKA (reference sequence). The CDR3 sequence is 13 residues long. CDR3 DNA: TGCAGTGCTAGCCGGGACAGGGGGTTAGGGCAGTACTTC. This gives the protein CSASRDRGLGQYF.

The V and J genes are TRBV29-1 and TRBJ2-2; D gene ambiguous. Germline values: CDR1 SQVTM, CDR2 ANQGSEA. The V end was cut by 4 bases, the J end by 4 bases, with 7 bases between. This CDR3 has 12 residues. CDR3 coding DNA: TGCAGCGTTGGGTGGAGCACCGGGGAGCTGTTTTTT. Encoded protein: CSVGWSTGELFF.

This clonotype has a handful of counts. CDR3 nucleotide sequence: TGCAGCGCCCCGAGGAGCGGGAGAGATATTGGAATCCCCTTTTACGAGCAGTACTTC. It specifies CSAPRSGRDIGIPFYEQYF. V and J are TRBV29-1 and TRBJ2-7; 8 nucleotides match TRBD2. Trimming cost V 7 bases and J 4 bases; bases outside gene matches: 27. Germline CDR1 reads SQVTM; CDR2 reads ANQGSEA. The CDR3 has 19 residues.

The chain couples TRBV24-1 to TRBJ2-1, with D tentatively TRBD1 (6 bases). The V gene's germline CDR1 is KGHDR and CDR2 SFDVKD. CDR3 length: 13 residues. Trimming stripped 10 bases from V and 8 bases from J, with 17 bases between. CDR3 region: CATGTSRGDEQFF. CDR3 coding DNA: TGTGCCACAGGGACAAGCCGGGGCGATGAGCAGTTCTTC.